Presented here are 13 T cell receptor beta chains from one specimen sequenced in a study of blood T cell repertoires in COVID-19. Some clones are missing from TCRdb's copy, which holds only in-frame ones; the method was immunoSEQ multiplex PCR. The sample consists of approximately 500,000 clones, approximately 85% of them appearing once. The sample taken for sequencing was peripheral blood. Receptors originate from a human donor in a cohort sampled during active COVID-19.

This clone was counted between two and nine times. The V gene is TRBV18, the J gene TRBJ2-3; 10 bases fit TRBD2. The CDR3 consists of 17 residues. The germline V gene has CDR1 KGHSH and CDR2 LQKENI. V gave up 6 bases and J gave up 5 bases; unmatched junction bases: 14. CDR3 DNA: TGTGCCAGCTCGGGGACTAGCGCTGTTGTCCGTGGAGATACGCAGTATTTT. Translated: CASSGTSAVVRGDTQYF.

The chain couples TRBV19 to TRBJ1-3, with D uncertain. The V gene's germline CDR1 is LNHDA and CDR2 SQIVND (reference sequence). The CDR3 loop spans 12 amino acids. Trimming pared 7 bases from V and 0 bases from J, leaving 4 bases between. CDR3 residues: CASTVSGNTIYF. The CDR3 DNA reads as TGTGCCAGTACGGTCTCTGGAAACACCATATATTTT.

This clone was found a few times. The rearrangement joins TRBV24-1 to TRBJ2-3; a possible D gene is TRBD2 (6 bases). V lost 3 bases to trimming and J lost 4 bases, with 10 bases between them. The CDR3 totals 14 residues. Per the germline V gene, CDR1 is KGHDR and CDR2 is SFDVKD. The CDR3 nucleotides are TGTGCCACCAGTGATGCGACTAGTGCAGATACGCAGTATTTT. Amino acids: CATSDATSADTQYF.

The V call is TRBV3-1 (or the pseudogene TRBV3-2), the J call TRBJ1-2; D is ambiguous. Germline CDR1 reads LGHDT; CDR2 reads YNNKEL (reference sequence). The CDR3 contains 12 residues. Trimming shortened V by 1 base and J by 8 bases, and 8 bases separated the two germline ends. CDR3 coding DNA: TGTGCCAGCAGCCAAGTTCAGTACGGCTACACCTTC. Protein product: CASSQVQYGYTF.

This rearrangement joins TRBV5-4 to TRBJ1-2; no firm D call. CDR1 SGHNT and CDR2 YYREEE come from the germline V gene (reference sequence). With 2 bases removed from V and 2 bases from J, the gap between germline ends came to 7 bases. This CDR3 is 13 amino acids long. The CDR3 region is CASSFAANYGYTF. Written as DNA, the CDR3 is TGTGCCAGCAGCTTTGCAGCGAACTATGGCTACACCTTC.

The chain recombines TRBV24-1 with TRBJ2-2; D possibly corresponds to TRBD2 (6 bases). V was cut by 4 bases and J by 7 bases, with 12 bases left in between. The CDR3 sequence is 14 residues long. Germline values: CDR1 KGHDR, CDR2 SFDVKD. As DNA, the CDR3 is TGTGCCACCAGTGACGGGACTCGGGTCGGGGAGCTGTTTTTT. It specifies CATSDGTRVGELFF.

The chain combines TRBV4-1 with TRBJ1-5; TRBD1 matches at 10 bases. Unmatched junction bases numbered 5, after V lost 2 bases and J lost 4 bases. Per the germline V gene, CDR1 is MGHRA and CDR2 is YSYEKL. The CDR3 extends over 16 amino acids. CDR3 sequence reads: CASSQLPGQGNQPQHF. The CDR3 nucleotides are TGCGCCAGCAGCCAACTCCCGGGACAGGGGAATCAGCCCCAGCATTTT.

This clone has only a few counts. The genes are TRBV18 and TRBJ2-7; 7 bases line up with TRBD2. CDR3 size: 17 residues. Germline trimming cut 3 bases from V and 2 bases from J; bases unmatched to any gene: 13. Germline V gene lookup returns CDR1 KGHSH and CDR2 LQKENI. The DNA of the CDR3 is TGTGCCAGCTCACCTCAAACGTCGGCTAGCGGAACCTACGAGCAGTACTTC. It encodes CASSPQTSASGTYEQYF.

This chain links TRBV5-6 with TRBJ1-2, with D unclear. Germline lookup yields CDR1 SGHDT and CDR2 YYEEEE. The V end lost 5 bases, the J end lost 5 bases, and 13 bases lay between the germline ends. This CDR3 comprises 13 residues. The DNA for the CDR3 is TGTGCCAGCAGTTCAATTACCCGGTATGGCTACACCTTC. It encodes CASSSITRYGYTF.

The chain combines TRBV9 with TRBJ2-4; D gene unclear. Per the germline V gene, CDR1 is SGDLS and CDR2 is YYNGEE. The CDR3 has 14 residues. Trimming shortened V by 5 bases and J by 3 bases, and 12 bases separated the two germline ends. Here the CDR3 reads CASSSVRDKNIQYF. CDR3 DNA: TGTGCCAGCAGTTCAGTACGTGACAAAAACATTCAGTACTTC. Using reference TRBV9 and TRBJ2-4 for the parts outside the CDR3, the full variable domain is DSGVTQTPKHLITATGQRVTLRCSPRSGDLSVYWYQQSLDQGLQFLIQYYNGEERAKGNILERFSAQQFPDLHSELNLSSLELGDSALYFCASSSVRDKNIQYFGAGTRLSVL.

This chain uses TRBV5-6 with TRBJ2-7; D is unresolved. Trimming pared 4 bases from V and 0 bases from J, leaving 8 bases between. The CDR3 runs 13 residues. Germline CDR1 SGHDT, CDR2 YYEEEE. The CDR3 bases are TGTGCCAGCAGCGTATTCAGCTCCTACGAGCAGTACTTC. This encodes CASSVFSSYEQYF.

V gene TRBV27 combines with J gene TRBJ2-7; 8 positions match TRBD2. The J segment lost 3 bases and the V segment lost 1 base, leaving 8 bases of the junction unmatched. The length of the CDR3 is 16 residues. Germline V gene lookup returns CDR1 MNHEY and CDR2 SMNVEV (reference sequence). CDR3 in DNA: TGTGCCAGCAGTTTATACTCGGGAGGGGGACGCTACGAGCAGTACTTC. Protein sequence: CASSLYSGGGRYEQYF.

This rearrangement joins TRBV5-8 to TRBJ2-3; TRBD1 is a possible D gene (5 bases). V was trimmed by 0 bases and J by 2 bases, leaving 10 bases between them. Per germline, CDR1 SGHTS and CDR2 YDEGEE. CDR3 length: 15 residues. CDR3 DNA: TGTGCCAGCAGCTTGGGCAGGGCAGACACAGATACGCAGTATTTT. This encodes CASSLGRADTDTQYF.